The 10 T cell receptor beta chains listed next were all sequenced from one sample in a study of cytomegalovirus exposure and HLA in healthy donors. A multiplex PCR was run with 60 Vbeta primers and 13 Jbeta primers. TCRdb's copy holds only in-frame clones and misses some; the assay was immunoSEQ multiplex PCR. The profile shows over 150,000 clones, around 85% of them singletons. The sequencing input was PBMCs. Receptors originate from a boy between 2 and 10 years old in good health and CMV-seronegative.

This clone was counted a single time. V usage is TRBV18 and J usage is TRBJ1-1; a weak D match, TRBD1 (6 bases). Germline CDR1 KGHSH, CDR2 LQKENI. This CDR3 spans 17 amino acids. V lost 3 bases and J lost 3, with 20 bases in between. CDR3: CASSPFPTGKGDTEAFF. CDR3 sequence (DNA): TGTGCCAGCTCACCGTTTCCCACAGGGAAGGGAGACACTGAAGCTTTCTTT.

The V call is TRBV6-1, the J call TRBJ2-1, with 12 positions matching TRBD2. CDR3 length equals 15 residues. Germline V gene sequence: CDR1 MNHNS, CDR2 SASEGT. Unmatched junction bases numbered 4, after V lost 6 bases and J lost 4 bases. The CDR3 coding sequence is TGTGCCAGCAGCCCGACTAGCGGGAGATACAATGAGCAGTTCTTC. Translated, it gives CASSPTSGRYNEQFF.

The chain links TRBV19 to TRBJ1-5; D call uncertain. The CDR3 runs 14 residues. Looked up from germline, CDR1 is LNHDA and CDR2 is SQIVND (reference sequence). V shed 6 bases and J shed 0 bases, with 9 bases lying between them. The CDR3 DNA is TGTGCCAGTAGACCAGGAAATAGCAATCAGCCCCAGCATTTT. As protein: CASRPGNSNQPQHF.

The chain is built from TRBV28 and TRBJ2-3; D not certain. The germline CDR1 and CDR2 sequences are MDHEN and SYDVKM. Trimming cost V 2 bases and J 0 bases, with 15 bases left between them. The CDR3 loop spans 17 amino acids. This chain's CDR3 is CASSLAPYRASTDTQYF. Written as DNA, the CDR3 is TGTGCCAGCAGTTTAGCCCCTTACAGAGCTAGCACAGATACGCAGTATTTT.

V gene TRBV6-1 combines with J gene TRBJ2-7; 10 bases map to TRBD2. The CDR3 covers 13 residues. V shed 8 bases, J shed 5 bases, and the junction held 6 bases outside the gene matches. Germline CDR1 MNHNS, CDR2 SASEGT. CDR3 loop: CASELAGSDEQYV. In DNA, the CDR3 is TGTGCCAGCGAACTAGCGGGGTCCGACGAGCAGTACGTC.

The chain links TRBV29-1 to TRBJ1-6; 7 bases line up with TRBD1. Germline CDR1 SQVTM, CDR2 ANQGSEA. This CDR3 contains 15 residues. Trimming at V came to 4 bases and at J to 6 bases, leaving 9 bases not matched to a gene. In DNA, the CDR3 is TGCAGCGTTGGCCGAACATCAGGGGGTAATTCACCCCTCCACTTT. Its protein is CSVGRTSGGNSPLHF.

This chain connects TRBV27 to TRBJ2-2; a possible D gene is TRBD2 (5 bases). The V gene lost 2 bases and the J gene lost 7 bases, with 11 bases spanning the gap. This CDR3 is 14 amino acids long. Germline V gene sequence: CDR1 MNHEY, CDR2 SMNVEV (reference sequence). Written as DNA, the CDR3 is TGTGCCAGCAGTTTAGTTTGGGCGGGCGGGGAGCTGTTTTTT. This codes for CASSLVWAGGELFF.

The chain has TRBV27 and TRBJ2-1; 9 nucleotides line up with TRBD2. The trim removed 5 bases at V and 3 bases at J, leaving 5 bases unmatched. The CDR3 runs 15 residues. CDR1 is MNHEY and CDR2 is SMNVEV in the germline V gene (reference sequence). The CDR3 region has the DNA TGTGCCAGCAGTCCAGGTAGCGGGGGCTACAATGAGCAGTTCTTC. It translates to CASSPGSGGYNEQFF.

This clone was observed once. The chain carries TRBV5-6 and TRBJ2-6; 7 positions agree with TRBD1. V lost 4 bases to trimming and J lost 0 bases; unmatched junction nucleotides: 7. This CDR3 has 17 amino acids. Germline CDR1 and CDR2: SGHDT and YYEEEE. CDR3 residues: CASSPGTDFSGANVLTF. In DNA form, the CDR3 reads TGTGCCAGCAGCCCAGGGACAGACTTCTCTGGGGCCAACGTCCTGACTTTC.

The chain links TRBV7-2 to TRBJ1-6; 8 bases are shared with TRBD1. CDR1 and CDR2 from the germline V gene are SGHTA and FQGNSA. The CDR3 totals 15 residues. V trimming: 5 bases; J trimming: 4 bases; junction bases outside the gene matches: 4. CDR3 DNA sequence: TGTGCCAGCAGCATCGGGACAGGTTATAATTCACCCCTCCACTTT. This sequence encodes CASSIGTGYNSPLHF.